Below are 6 T cell receptor beta chains sequenced from a single sample in a study of T-cell reconstitution after alpha-beta-depleted transplantation in children. Library preparation (for TCRbeta) was performed with unique molecular identifiers. TCRdb analysed the PCR reads with MiXCR anew, one entry per CDR3 protein. This table holds around 500,000 distinct CDR3 sequences, under 15% found once. Sample: PBMCs from the stem cell graft donor, taken from the stem cell graft. Receptors were obtained from a human donor who donated a stem cell graft to a child with combined immunodeficiency.

This clonotype has a count of ten or more. V gene TRBV14 combines with J gene TRBJ2-1, with D possibly matching TRBD1 (6 bases). The V gene lost 4 bases and the J gene lost 5 bases, with 24 bases spanning the gap. Per the germline V gene, CDR1 is SGHDN and CDR2 is FVKESK. The CDR3 consists of 18 residues. CDR3 sequence: CASSPRDIFRISDNEQFF. The CDR3 DNA reads TGTGCCAGCAGCCCCCGGGACATCTTTCGGATCTCGGACAATGAGCAGTTCTTC.

This clonotype came up a few times. The gene calls are TRBV21-1 and TRBJ1-5; TRBD1 is the table's D call, not checked against the DNA. TRBV21-1 is assigned pseudogene status. The CDR3 totals 16 residues. For the CDR3, the DNA is TGTGCCAGCAGCAAAGTTGACAGGGGGTTAGGTCAGCCCCAGCATTTT. Translated, it gives CASSKVDRGLGQPQHF.

At least ten counts were recorded for this clonotype. One junction end disagrees with the germline gene, perhaps due to a read error. This chain joins TRBV12-3 or TRBV12-4 and TRBJ2-7, with 9 bases identical to TRBD2. The CDR3 contains 14 residues. CDR3 region: CASSIAGATYEQYF. CDR3 in DNA: TGTGCCAGCAGTATAGCGGGGGCCACCTACGAGCAGTACTTC.

This clonotype was observed a handful of times. V usage is TRBV4-3 and J usage is TRBJ2-4, with D maybe TRBD2 (6 bases). In germline, CDR1 is LGHNA, CDR2 YSLEER. Between the trimmed V and J ends, which lost 3 bases and 2 bases, there was a span of 14 bases. The CDR3 runs to 16 residues. DNA for the CDR3: TGCGCCAGCAGCCAGGGGGTAGCGGTTACCAAAAACATTCAGTACTTC. It is translated as CASSQGVAVTKNIQYF.

This clonotype showed up many times. The gene calls are TRBV10-3 and TRBJ2-1; maybe TRBD2 (5 bases). V was cut by 10 bases and J by 6 bases, with 19 bases left in between. This CDR3 contains 14 residues. CDR1 ENHRY and CDR2 SYGVKD come from the germline V gene. The CDR3 protein is CATLSGKGGNEQFF. CDR3 nucleotides: TGTGCCACCCTGAGCGGAAAGGGCGGCAATGAGCAGTTCTTC.

The genes are TRBV12-3 or TRBV12-4 and TRBJ2-3, with a possible D match to TRBD2 (5 bases). Trimming pared 8 bases from V and 0 bases from J, leaving 15 bases between. CDR3 length: 15 residues. DNA for the CDR3: TGTGCCAGCCTAGGCGGACGGACTAGCACAGATACGCAGTATTTT. As protein: CASLGGRTSTDTQYF.